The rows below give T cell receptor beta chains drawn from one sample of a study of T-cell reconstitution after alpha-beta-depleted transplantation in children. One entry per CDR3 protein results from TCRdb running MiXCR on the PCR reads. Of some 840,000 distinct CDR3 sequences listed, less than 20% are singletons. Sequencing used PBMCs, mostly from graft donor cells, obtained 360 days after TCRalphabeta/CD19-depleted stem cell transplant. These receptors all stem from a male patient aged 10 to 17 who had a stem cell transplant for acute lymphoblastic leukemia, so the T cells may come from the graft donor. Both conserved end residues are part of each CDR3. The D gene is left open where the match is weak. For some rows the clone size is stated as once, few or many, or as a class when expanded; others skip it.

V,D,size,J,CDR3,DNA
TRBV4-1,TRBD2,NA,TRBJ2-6,CASSRTSGDDSGANVLTF,TGCGCCAGCAGCCGGACTAGCGGGGACGACTCTGGGGCCAACGTCCTGACTTTC
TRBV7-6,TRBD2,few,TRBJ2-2,CASSLIASGMNTGELFF,TGTGCCAGCAGCTTAATCGCTAGCGGGATGAACACCGGGGAGCTGTTTTTT
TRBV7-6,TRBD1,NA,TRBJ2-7,CASGPGTGYTGQYF,TGTGCCAGCGGTCCCGGGACAGGGTACACCGGGCAGTACTTC
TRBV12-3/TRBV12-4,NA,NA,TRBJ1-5,CASSPMAGPGQPQHF,TGTGCCAGCAGCCCCATGGCGGGTCCGGGTCAGCCCCAGCATTTT
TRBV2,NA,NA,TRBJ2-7,CASSEDRPGGGAYEQYF,TGTGCCAGCAGTGAAGATCGCCCCGGGGGAGGCGCCTACGAGCAGTACTTC
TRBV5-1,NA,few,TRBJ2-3,CASSFGAATSTDTQYF,TGCGCCAGCAGCTTTGGGGCGGCAACTAGCACAGATACGCAGTATTTT
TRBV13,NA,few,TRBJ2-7,CASSFGVAGSYEQYF,TGTGCCAGCAGCTTCGGTGTGGCGGGGTCCTACGAGCAGTACTTC
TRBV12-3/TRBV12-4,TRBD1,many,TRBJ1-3,CATLQDRGTSGNTIYF,TGTGCCACCCTTCAGGACAGGGGGACCTCTGGAAACACCATATATTTT
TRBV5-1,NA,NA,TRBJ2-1,CASSFGQVGDEQFF,TGCGCCAGCAGCTTTGGCCAGGTTGGCGATGAGCAGTTCTTC
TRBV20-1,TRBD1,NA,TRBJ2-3,CSASEGQGTDTQYF,TGCAGTGCTAGCGAGGGACAGGGGACAGATACGCAGTATTTT